Listed here are 24 T cell receptor beta chains from one sample, sequenced in a study of OX40 agonist ivuxolimab in advanced cancers. Profiling relied on immunoSEQ multiplex PCR, and the TCRdb table lists in-frame clones only, not all of them. This sample has 70,000 to 95,000 clones, with 80% to 90% found just once. The specimen comprised CD4+ or CD8+ T cells sorted from blood, sampled in a trial of the OX40 agonist ivuxolimab. All receptors come from an adult with an advanced solid tumor such as melanoma, head and neck, liver or kidney cancer.

Regarding this clone: Germline is not matched at one junction end, which may reflect a read error. This rearrangement joins TRBV30 to TRBJ2-2, with TRBD2 as a possible D gene (5 bases). The CDR3 has 15 residues. In germline, CDR1 is GTSNPN, CDR2 SVGIG (reference sequence). The DNA for the CDR3 is TGTGCCTGGAGGGCTAAGCGAAGCGAACACCGGGGAGCTGTTTTT. As protein: CAWRAKRSEHRGAVF.

This chain uses TRBV5-1 with TRBJ2-3, with unresolved D. This CDR3 region has 14 residues. Germline CDR1 SGHRS, CDR2 YFSETQ. Trimming left V 1 base short and J 6 bases short, with 12 bases between. The DNA of the CDR3 is TGCGCCAGCAGCTTGTCTTCACCCCCGGATACGCAGTATTTT. This translates into CASSLSSPPDTQYF.

The J gene is TRBJ2-3, the V gene TRBV5-1, with 8 positions matching TRBD1. Trimming cost V 3 bases and J 6 bases; bases outside gene matches: 3. The germline CDR1 and CDR2 sequences are SGHRS and YFSETQ. This CDR3 region has 13 residues. The DNA for the CDR3 is TGCGCCAGCAGCTCGGACAGGGTTGATACGCAGTATTTT. Translated: CASSSDRVDTQYF.

This chain connects TRBV7-9 to TRBJ1-1; D may be TRBD1 (5 bases). The CDR3 has 13 amino acids. Germline assignment: CDR1 SEHNR and CDR2 FQNEAQ (reference sequence). V lost 0 bases, J lost 5 bases, and 7 bases lay in between. CDR3 DNA: TGTGCCAGCAGCTTAGCTGACAGAACTGAAGCTTTCTTT. This sequence encodes CASSLADRTEAFF.

Details on this clone: A junction boundary mismatches the germline segment, possibly from a read error. This sample includes further DNA sequences coding for the same CDR3. The rearrangement uses TRBV19 and TRBJ1-1; D gene unclear. The CDR3 totals 13 residues. In germline, CDR1 is LNHDA, CDR2 SQIVND (reference sequence). This CDR3 is CASKYAMNTEAFF. The CDR3 coding sequence is TGTGCCAGTAAATACGCAATGAACACTGAGGCTTTCTTT. The entire variable domain, with the rest obtained from reference TRBV19 and TRBJ1-1, is as follows: DGGITQSPKYLFRKEGQNVTLSCEQNLNHDAMYWYRQDPGQGLRLIYYSQIVNDFQKGDIAEGYSVSREKKESFPLTVTSAQKNPTAFYLCASKYAMNTEAFFGQGTRLTVV.

V and J are TRBV4-1 and TRBJ2-3; 12 bases fit TRBD2. V shed 0 bases, J shed 0 bases, and the junction held 4 bases outside the gene matches. Germline CDR1 is MGHRA and CDR2 is YSYEKL. This CDR3 is 18 amino acids long. The CDR3 loop reads CASSQDRTSGISTDTQYF. The CDR3 DNA reads TGCGCCAGCAGCCAAGACCGGACTAGCGGGATAAGCACAGATACGCAGTATTTT.

V and J are TRBV7-6 and TRBJ1-2; TRBD1 aligns across 9 bases. CDR1 is SGHVS, CDR2 FNYEAQ, per germline. The V segment lost 5 bases and the J segment 4 bases; nucleotides outside the gene matches: 8. The CDR3 covers 15 residues. For the CDR3, the DNA is TGTGCCAGCAGCCCCAACAGGGGGCGGCCCTATGGCTACACCTTC. Translated: CASSPNRGRPYGYTF.

The V call is TRBV19, the J call TRBJ1-2, with 8 nucleotides matching TRBD1. This CDR3 contains 14 residues. Trimming at V came to 4 bases and at J to 2 bases, leaving 3 bases not matched to a gene. Germline V gene data show CDR1 as LNHDA and CDR2 as SQIVND (reference sequence). CDR3 amino acids: CASSTDRENYGYTF. CDR3 in DNA: TGTGCCAGTAGTACGGACAGGGAGAACTATGGCTACACCTTC.

The chain carries TRBV11-3 and TRBJ2-6; D may be TRBD1 (5 bases). CDR1 SGHNT and CDR2 YENEEA come from the germline V gene. V was clipped by 5 bases and J by 4 bases, with 12 bases between them. The CDR3 contains 15 residues. CDR3 sequence reads: CASSQGVLGANVLTF. CDR3 nucleotide sequence: TGTGCCAGCAGCCAAGGGGTGTTAGGGGCCAACGTCCTGACTTTC. The variable domain in full, completed from reference TRBV11-3 and TRBJ2-6, reads EAGVVQSPRYKIIEKKQPVAFWCNPISGHNTLYWYLQNLGQGPELLIRYENEEAVDDSQLPKDRFSAERLKGVDSTLKIQPAELGDSAVYLCASSQGVLGANVLTFGAGSRLTVL.

The chain links TRBV5-1 to TRBJ2-5; 10 positions agree with TRBD2. This CDR3 spans 15 amino acids. CDR1 SGHRS and CDR2 YFSETQ come from the germline V gene. V shed 4 bases and J 1 base; nucleotides not matched to a gene: 4. The CDR3 loop reads CASSASGSPQETQYF. CDR3 nucleotides: TGCGCCAGCAGCGCTAGCGGGAGCCCCCAAGAGACCCAGTACTTC.

The V and J genes are TRBV5-1 and TRBJ2-5, with D possibly being TRBD2 (5 bases). This CDR3 region has 14 residues. Germline loops: CDR1 SGHRS, CDR2 YFSETQ. Deletions cut 3 bases from V and 3 bases from J, with 12 bases between. DNA of the CDR3: TGCGCCAGCAGCTCGACCGGAGGAGAAGAGACCCAGTACTTC. Amino acid sequence: CASSSTGGEETQYF.

This clone was seen a single time. V is TRBV6-1 and J is TRBJ1-2; D gene unclear. Trimming took 2 bases from V and 7 from J, leaving 11 bases between them. The CDR3 length is 13 residues. Germline CDR1 MNHNS, CDR2 SASEGT. The CDR3 region has the DNA TGTGCCAGCAGTGAAACCAGGTCGCGTGGCTACACCTTC. Protein: CASSETRSRGYTF.

The chain carries TRBV5-4 and TRBJ2-2; D ambiguous. The CDR3 runs to 12 residues. The germline CDR1 and CDR2 sequences are SGHNT and YYREEE (reference sequence). V shed 7 bases and J shed 1 base, with 5 bases lying between them. The CDR3 DNA reads TGTGCCAGCGGAAGGAACACCGGGGAGCTGTTTTTT. It translates to CASGRNTGELFF.

The chain joins TRBV27 to TRBJ2-3; D uncertain. Germline loops: CDR1 MNHEY, CDR2 SMNVEV (reference sequence). CDR3 length: 14 amino acids. V shed 1 base and J shed 1 base, with 6 bases lying between them. CDR3 residues: CASSLFRGTDTQYF. The CDR3 region has the DNA TGTGCCAGCAGTTTATTCCGGGGCACAGATACGCAGTATTTT.

The genes are TRBV7-9 and TRBJ2-3, with 7 bases that match TRBD2. The CDR3 length is 17 residues. The junction had 8 bases not matched to a gene; V was cut back by 2 bases and J by 0 bases. Germline loops: CDR1 SEHNR, CDR2 FQNEAQ (reference sequence). The CDR3 nucleotides are TGTGCCAGCAGCTTACCGGCCGGGACTACTAGCACAGATACGCAGTATTTT. Translation gives CASSLPAGTTSTDTQYF.

V gene TRBV28 combines with J gene TRBJ2-7; 14 bases agree with TRBD2. The J segment lost 6 bases and the V segment lost 2 bases, leaving 9 bases of the junction unmatched. Germline V lookup: CDR1 MDHEN, CDR2 SYDVKM. The CDR3 consists of 17 residues. For the CDR3, the DNA is TGTGCCAGCAGTTTAAGTCCGGGGACTAGCGGGAGCTCCGAGCAGTACTTC. As protein: CASSLSPGTSGSSEQYF.

The chain links TRBV28 to TRBJ2-3; D may be TRBD2 (5 bases). The CDR3 spans 15 residues. The V end was cut by 3 bases, the J end by 7 bases, with 17 bases between. From germline, CDR1 is MDHEN and CDR2 SYDVKM. The CDR3 nucleotides read TGTGCCAGCAGTTTCTCCCGGACTGGTACGAATACGCAGTATTTT. It codes for CASSFSRTGTNTQYF.

The chain has TRBV7-9 and TRBJ2-5; TRBD1 matches 9 bases. Trimming cost V 1 base and J 7 bases; bases outside gene matches: 7. The germline V gene has CDR1 SEHNR and CDR2 FQNEAQ (reference sequence). CDR3 size: 15 residues. In DNA form, the CDR3 reads TGTGCCAGCAGCTTAGGGACAGGGGAGGTGGGGACCCAGTACTTC. This codes for CASSLGTGEVGTQYF.

This chain links TRBV6-5 with TRBJ1-3, with 7 bases fitting TRBD1. V lost 6 bases to trimming and J lost 8 bases; unmatched junction nucleotides: 13. CDR1 is MNHEY, CDR2 SVGAGI, per germline. The CDR3 covers 15 residues. In DNA form, the CDR3 reads TGTGCCAGCAGGTACACGAACAGGGGAGGAGACACCATATATTTT. Protein sequence: CASRYTNRGGDTIYF.

This clone has just one count. V gene TRBV5-1 combines with J gene TRBJ2-3, with TRBD2 identical over 9 bases. The CDR3 loop spans 15 amino acids. V shed 5 bases, J shed 4 bases, and the junction held 8 bases outside the gene matches. CDR1 is SGHRS and CDR2 is YFSETQ in the germline V gene. The CDR3 sequence is CASRTWTSASDTQYF. As DNA, the CDR3 is TGCGCCAGCAGGACTTGGACTAGCGCCTCAGATACGCAGTATTTT.

This chain uses TRBV4-2 with TRBJ2-2; 7 nucleotides agree with TRBD1. Trimming took 1 base from V and 4 from J; bases not matched to a gene: 9. Germline CDR1 reads LGHNA; CDR2 reads YNFKEQ. This CDR3 comprises 17 residues. The CDR3 nucleotides are TGTGCCAGCAGCCAAGCAGAGGGGGCAGCTGGCACCGGGGAGCTGTTTTTT. The encoded protein is CASSQAEGAAGTGELFF.

The rearrangement links TRBV7-7 to TRBJ1-1; no reliable D call. CDR1 and CDR2 (germline): SSHAT, FNYEAQ (reference sequence). Trimming left V 5 bases short and J 4 bases short, with 17 bases between. CDR3 length: 15 residues. Written as DNA, the CDR3 is TGTGCCAGCAGCCCTGGAACAGCTGGGAGCACTGAAGCTTTCTTT. Its protein is CASSPGTAGSTEAFF.

The chain carries TRBV7-8 and TRBJ2-3; TRBD2 matches at 9 bases. Germline trimming cut 5 bases from V and 0 bases from J; bases unmatched to any gene: 6. This CDR3 has 16 residues. Germline V gives CDR1 SGHVS, CDR2 FQNEAQ. In nucleotides, the CDR3 is TGTGCCAGCAGCCTTAGCGGGAGCTCAAGCACAGATACGCAGTATTTT. Translation: CASSLSGSSSTDTQYF.

This clone turned up a few times. V is TRBV18 and J is TRBJ1-2; D uncertain. The CDR3 runs 13 residues. Trimming took 5 bases from V and 2 from J, leaving 9 bases between them. Germline CDR1 reads KGHSH; CDR2 reads LQKENI. The CDR3 is CASSGGKNYGYTF. CDR3 sequence (DNA): TGTGCCAGCTCAGGCGGGAAAAACTATGGCTACACCTTC.